This note documents a single TCR beta chain sequence. Its specificity is unknown. This entry is derived from a study of blood T cells in healthy people across ages. Study-wide points: Estimates based on one million T cells were treated as lower bounds. Both naive CD4+ cell counts and diversity were greater in long-lived donors than in aged donors.

Primed by a sample-barcoded 5' primer and a J-beta primer mix, a second PCR proceeded for about 6 to 11 cycles. TCRdb independently ran MiXCR on the 5' RACE reads; one entry per CDR3 protein. Among about 1.8 million distinct CDR3 sequences listed, roughly 52% were seen once. Trimming removed 1 base from V and 6 bases from J, with 12 bases in between. This CDR3 is 15 amino acids long. The germline CDR1 and CDR2 sequences are LGHNA and YNFKEQ. Per sample, extraction of total RNA gave at least 5.5 micrograms in every case. Material: blood. This receptor was taken from a middle-aged woman in good health. The chain combines TRBV4-2 with TRBJ1-4, with D possibly TRBD1 on 5 matching bases. This CDR3 is CASSQVGEADEKLFF. The CDR3, as DNA: TGTGCCAGCAGCCAAGTAGGGGAGGCGGATGAAAAACTGTTTTTT.